A selection of T cell receptor beta chains follows, all from one sample in a study of CD8 T cells in Susac syndrome. TCRdb used MiXCR to reprocess the immunoSEQ multiplex PCR reads, holding one entry per CDR3 protein. The table records some 22,000 distinct CDR3 sequences, 85% to 95% of them present only once. Sequencing input: CD8+ T cells from PBMCs. These receptor sequences come from a human donor in good health. Both conserved end residues are part of each CDR3. Fields, in order: V gene, CDR3 protein.

V gene: TRBV29-1
CDR3 protein: CSVEDGDSYEQYF

V gene: TRBV20-1
CDR3 protein: CSPEEVGAAPYGYTF

V gene: TRBV12-3/TRBV12-4
CDR3 protein: CASSSGQGATPYEQYF

V gene: TRBV20-1
CDR3 protein: CSARGGGVGPGELFF

V gene: TRBV6-2/TRBV6-3
CDR3 protein: CASSPLSGGTDTQYF

V gene: TRBV20-1
CDR3 protein: CSARDRGGGWNEQFF

V gene: TRBV7-9
CDR3 protein: CASTREDEQYF

V gene: TRBV27
CDR3 protein: CASSLLPPGTGVNTEAFF

V gene: TRBV4-3
CDR3 protein: CASSAGQGSFYEQYF

V gene: TRBV11-2
CDR3 protein: CASSFDPYQETQYF

V gene: TRBV7-8
CDR3 protein: CASSLRYERSTEAFF

V gene: TRBV12-3/TRBV12-4
CDR3 protein: CASRVTGRNEQFF

V gene: TRBV29-1
CDR3 protein: CSAYSVTSYNEQFF

V gene: TRBV10-3
CDR3 protein: CAITATGDRTEAFF